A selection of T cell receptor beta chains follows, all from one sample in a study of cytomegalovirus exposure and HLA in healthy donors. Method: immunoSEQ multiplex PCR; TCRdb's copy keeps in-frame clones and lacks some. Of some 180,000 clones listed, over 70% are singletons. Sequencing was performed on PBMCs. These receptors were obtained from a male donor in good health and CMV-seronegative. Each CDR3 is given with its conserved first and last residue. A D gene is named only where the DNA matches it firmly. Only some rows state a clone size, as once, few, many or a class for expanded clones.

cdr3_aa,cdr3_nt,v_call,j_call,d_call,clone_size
CAWRSSGDTQYF,TGTGCCTGGAGATCCTCGGGGGATACGCAGTATTTT,TRBV30,TRBJ2-3,-,-
CAWSVGGANYGYTF,TGTGCCTGGAGTGTAGGGGGGGCTAACTATGGCTACACCTTC,TRBV30,TRBJ1-2,-,few
CASSFNGLPDTQYF,TGCGCCAGCAGCTTTAACGGACTCCCAGATACGCAGTATTTT,TRBV5-1,TRBJ2-3,-,-
CASSGLSNEQFF,TGTGCCAGCAGCGGCCTGTCCAATGAGCAGTTCTTC,TRBV7-2,TRBJ2-1,-,few
CAWSVSQVLYEQYF,TGTGCCTGGAGTGTAAGTCAGGTTCTTTACGAGCAGTACTTC,TRBV30,TRBJ2-7,-,-
CASTLAGALKNIQYF,TGTGCCAGCACCTTAGCGGGGGCACTCAAAAACATTCAGTACTTC,TRBV6-6,TRBJ2-4,TRBD2,-
CASRTRGGMNTEAFF,TGTGCCAGCAGGACGAGGGGGGGCATGAACACTGAAGCTTTCTTT,TRBV6-5,TRBJ1-1,-,-
CAWSVQGGLEQYF,TGTGCCTGGAGTGTACAGGGTGGTTTGGAGCAGTACTTC,TRBV30,TRBJ2-7,-,-
CASSQEPRWAANTEAFF,TGTGCCAGCAGCCAAGAACCCCGGTGGGCCGCGAACACTGAAGCTTTCTTT,TRBV4-2,TRBJ1-1,-,-
CASSPTENQPQHF,TGTGCCAGCTCACCAACAGAGAATCAGCCCCAGCATTTT,TRBV18,TRBJ1-5,-,-
CATSRDLGTGLGYEQYF,TGTGCCACCAGCAGAGATCTAGGGACTGGGCTGGGATACGAGCAGTACTTC,TRBV15,TRBJ2-7,-,-
CAISESGGRTDTQYF,TGTGCCATCAGTGAGTCTGGCGGGCGCACAGATACGCAGTATTTT,TRBV10-3,TRBJ2-3,-,-
CASTHRGPQPQHF,TGTGCCAGCACCCACAGGGGACCTCAGCCCCAGCATTTT,TRBV6-1,TRBJ1-5,TRBD1,few
CASSARTGGQPQHF,TGTGCCAGCAGTGCCAGGACAGGAGGTCAGCCCCAGCATTTT,TRBV2,TRBJ1-5,TRBD1,-
CASSLSLAGQETQYF,TGCGCCAGCAGCTTGTCGCTAGCGGGCCAAGAGACCCAGTACTTC,TRBV5-1,TRBJ2-5,TRBD2,-
CASSVQMILAGEDEQFF,TGTGCCAGCAGTGTCCAAATGATACTAGCGGGAGAGGATGAGCAGTTCTTC,TRBV6-4,TRBJ2-1,TRBD2,-
CASSLQTGGGYEKLFF,TGTGCCAGCAGCTTACAGACAGGGGGAGGGTACGAAAAACTGTTTTTT,TRBV7-8,TRBJ1-4,TRBD1,-
CASSWGREGTDTQYF,TGTGCCAGCAGTTGGGGGCGGGAGGGCACAGATACGCAGTATTTT,TRBV28,TRBJ2-3,TRBD2,-
CASSTGGLFTEAFF,TGTGCCAGCAGCACGGGAGGTTTGTTCACTGAAGCTTTCTTT,TRBV6-6,TRBJ1-1,-,-
CASSRLAGGSGELFF,TGTGCCAGTAGTAGACTAGCGGGAGGGTCCGGGGAGCTGTTTTTT,TRBV19,TRBJ2-2,TRBD2,-
CASSYRGRNQPQHF,TGTGCCAGCAGTTACAGAGGTCGGAATCAGCCCCAGCATTTT,TRBV6-6,TRBJ1-5,-,-
CASSSGGLAGGPRDTQYF,TGTGCCAGCAGCTCGGGGGGACTAGCGGGGGGGCCGAGAGATACGCAGTATTTT,TRBV11-2,TRBJ2-3,TRBD2,-
CASRGARVSEAFF,TGTGCCAGCAGGGGGGCCAGGGTATCTGAAGCTTTCTTT,TRBV28,TRBJ1-1,-,-
CASSYSETGYNSPLHF,TGTGCCAGCAGTTACTCTGAGACAGGGTATAATTCACCCCTCCACTTT,TRBV6-5,TRBJ1-6,TRBD1,-
CASSLDGSTDTQYF,TGTGCCAGCAGCTTAGACGGTAGCACAGATACGCAGTATTTT,TRBV11-2,TRBJ2-3,-,-
CASSYSKAVGEQFF,TGTGCCAGCAGTTACTCGAAAGCGGTGGGGGAGCAGTTCTTC,TRBV6-5,TRBJ2-1,-,-
CACSADRVGGETQYF,TGTGCCTGCAGCGCAGACAGGGTGGGCGGAGAGACCCAGTACTTC,TRBV27,TRBJ2-5,TRBD1,-
CASSLQANTEAFF,TGTGCCAGCAGCTTACAGGCCAACACTGAAGCTTTCTTT,TRBV7-3,TRBJ1-1,-,-
CAWSVRREGLETQYF,TGTGCCTGGAGTGTTAGGCGGGAGGGCCTTGAGACCCAGTACTTC,TRBV30,TRBJ2-5,TRBD2,-
CASGLLAGAEQFF,TGTGCTAGTGGTTTACTAGCGGGAGCTGAGCAGTTCTTC,TRBV12-5,TRBJ2-1,TRBD2,-
CASSVEDGSNADTQYF,TGTGCCAGCAGCGTAGAGGACGGGAGTAATGCAGATACGCAGTATTTT,TRBV9,TRBJ2-3,-,-
CASSYFNRGTEAFF,TGTGCCAGCAGTTACTTTAACAGGGGGACTGAAGCTTTCTTT,TRBV6-5,TRBJ1-1,TRBD1,few
CASRPENNEQFF,TGTGCCAGCAGGCCCGAGAACAATGAGCAGTTCTTC,TRBV2,TRBJ2-1,-,-
CASSEQGGNNNEQFF,TGTGCCAGCAGTGAACAGGGCGGGAATAACAATGAGCAGTTCTTC,TRBV6-1,TRBJ2-1,-,-
CASSLERSNEKLFF,TGCGCCAGCAGCTTGGAACGGTCGAATGAAAAACTGTTTTTT,TRBV5-1,TRBJ1-4,-,-
CAWSLTSGAYNEQFF,TGTGCCTGGAGTCTAACTAGCGGGGCGTACAATGAGCAGTTCTTC,TRBV30,TRBJ2-1,TRBD2,-
CASSLATGGSSPLHF,TGTGCCAGCAGCCTGGCGACCGGAGGAAGTTCACCCCTCCACTTT,TRBV27,TRBJ1-6,-,-
CASSTRSGRQNEQYF,TGTGCCAGCAGTACCAGGAGCGGGAGACAAAACGAGCAGTACTTC,TRBV28,TRBJ2-7,TRBD2,-
CASRLTSGVFNEQFF,TGTGCCAGCAGGTTAACTAGCGGCGTGTTCAATGAGCAGTTCTTC,TRBV7-8,TRBJ2-1,TRBD2,-
CASSLGAGRIITDTQYF,TGTGCCAGCAGCTTAGGAGCGGGACGTATAATCACAGATACGCAGTATTTT,TRBV7-2,TRBJ2-3,TRBD2,-
CASSYDYSTDTQYF,TGTGCCAGCAGTTACGACTACTCAACAGATACGCAGTATTTT,TRBV6-5,TRBJ2-3,-,-
CASGEQGTEAFF,TGTGCCAGCGGGGAACAGGGCACTGAAGCTTTCTTT,TRBV6-5,TRBJ1-1,-,-
CASSLSAYRVVFNEAFF,TGTGCCAGCAGTTTATCCGCCTATCGGGTTGTGTTTAATGAAGCTTTCTTT,TRBV28,TRBJ1-1,-,-
CASTGLAGGPHNEQFF,TGTGCCAGTACGGGACTAGCGGGAGGGCCACACAATGAGCAGTTCTTC,TRBV28,TRBJ2-1,TRBD2,few
CAWRTGGPNNEQFF,TGTGCCTGGAGGACGGGAGGGCCTAACAATGAGCAGTTCTTC,TRBV30,TRBJ2-1,TRBD2,-
CASSQGTGDSYEQYF,TGCGCCAGCAGCCAAGGGACAGGGGATTCCTACGAGCAGTACTTC,TRBV4-3,TRBJ2-7,TRBD1,few
CASSLDMRAAGNTIYF,TGTGCCAGCAGTTTAGATATGAGGGCAGCTGGAAACACCATATATTTT,TRBV28,TRBJ1-3,-,-
CASSRGLAGGYEQFF,TGTGCCAGCAGTCGCGGACTAGCGGGAGGGTATGAGCAGTTCTTC,TRBV7-7,TRBJ2-1,TRBD2,-
CASRSEADTQYF,TGTGCCAGCAGGTCCGAGGCGGATACGCAGTATTTT,TRBV9,TRBJ2-3,-,-
CASSLRQGARTEAFF,TGTGCCAGCAGCCTGAGACAGGGGGCGAGGACTGAAGCTTTCTTT,TRBV28,TRBJ1-1,TRBD1,-
CASSIVDELNQPQHF,TGTGCCAGTAGTATCGTCGATGAGCTCAATCAGCCCCAGCATTTT,TRBV19,TRBJ1-5,-,-
CASSLNRAGSWTQYF,TGTGCCAGCAGCCTTAACCGGGCGGGGTCATGGACGCAGTATTTT,TRBV28,TRBJ2-3,-,once
CASSLRGDTQYF,TGTGCCAGCAGCTTGAGGGGAGATACGCAGTATTTT,TRBV5-4,TRBJ2-3,-,-